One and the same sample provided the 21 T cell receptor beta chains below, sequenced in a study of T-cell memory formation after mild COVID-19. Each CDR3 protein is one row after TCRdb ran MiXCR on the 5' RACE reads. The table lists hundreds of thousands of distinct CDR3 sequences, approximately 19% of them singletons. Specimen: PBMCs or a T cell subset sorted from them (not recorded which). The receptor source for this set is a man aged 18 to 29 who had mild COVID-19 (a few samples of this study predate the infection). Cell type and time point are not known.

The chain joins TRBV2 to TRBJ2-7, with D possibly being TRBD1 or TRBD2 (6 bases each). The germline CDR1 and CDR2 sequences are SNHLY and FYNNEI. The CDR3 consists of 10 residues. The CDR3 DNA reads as TGTGCTATGGGGGGCCCCGAGCAGTACGTC. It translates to CAMGGPEQYV.

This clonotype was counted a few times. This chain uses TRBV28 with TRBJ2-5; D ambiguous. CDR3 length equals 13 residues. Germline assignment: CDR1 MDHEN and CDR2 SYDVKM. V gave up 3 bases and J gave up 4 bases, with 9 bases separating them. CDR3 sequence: CASSFWGRETQYF. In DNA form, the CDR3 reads TGTGCCAGCAGTTTTTGGGGTAGAGAGACCCAGTACTTC.

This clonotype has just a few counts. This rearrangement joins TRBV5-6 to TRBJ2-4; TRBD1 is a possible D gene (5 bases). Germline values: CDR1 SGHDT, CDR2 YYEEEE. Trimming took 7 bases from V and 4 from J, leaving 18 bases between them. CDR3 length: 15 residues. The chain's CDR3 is CASSYEGVSKNIQYF. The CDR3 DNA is TGTGCCAGCTCCTACGAAGGGGTGTCAAAAAACATTCAGTACTTC.

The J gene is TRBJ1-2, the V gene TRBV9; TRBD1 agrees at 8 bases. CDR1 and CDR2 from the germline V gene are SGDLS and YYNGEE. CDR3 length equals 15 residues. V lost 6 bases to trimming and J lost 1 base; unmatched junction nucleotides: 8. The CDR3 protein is CASKGQVTYNYGYTF. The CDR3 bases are TGTGCCAGCAAGGGACAGGTTACTTATAACTATGGCTACACCTTC.

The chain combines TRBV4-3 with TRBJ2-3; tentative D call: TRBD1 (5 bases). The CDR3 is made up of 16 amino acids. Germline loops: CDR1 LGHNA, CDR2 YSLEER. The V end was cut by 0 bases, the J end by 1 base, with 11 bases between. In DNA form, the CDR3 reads TGCGCCAGCAGCCAAGATAACATAGGGGGCACAGATACGCAGTATTTT. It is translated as CASSQDNIGGTDTQYF.

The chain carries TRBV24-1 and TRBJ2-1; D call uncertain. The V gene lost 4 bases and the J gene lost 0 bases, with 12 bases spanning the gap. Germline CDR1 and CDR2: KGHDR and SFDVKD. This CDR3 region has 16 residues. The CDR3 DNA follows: TGTGCCACCAGTGACCAAGACCCCAGCTCCTACAATGAGCAGTTCTTC. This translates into CATSDQDPSSYNEQFF.

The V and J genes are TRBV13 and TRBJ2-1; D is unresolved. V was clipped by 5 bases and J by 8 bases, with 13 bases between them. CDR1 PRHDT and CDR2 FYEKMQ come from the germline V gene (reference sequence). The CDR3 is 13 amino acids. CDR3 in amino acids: CASSPGPRYEQFF. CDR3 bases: TGTGCCAGCAGCCCCGGGCCTCGCTATGAGCAGTTCTTC.

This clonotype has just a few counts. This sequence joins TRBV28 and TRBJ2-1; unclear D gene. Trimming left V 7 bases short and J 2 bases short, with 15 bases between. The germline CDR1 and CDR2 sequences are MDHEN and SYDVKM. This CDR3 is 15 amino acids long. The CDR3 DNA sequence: TGTGCCAGCACCCCGGGTAGGGCGACCTACAATGAGCAGTTCTTC. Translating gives CASTPGRATYNEQFF.

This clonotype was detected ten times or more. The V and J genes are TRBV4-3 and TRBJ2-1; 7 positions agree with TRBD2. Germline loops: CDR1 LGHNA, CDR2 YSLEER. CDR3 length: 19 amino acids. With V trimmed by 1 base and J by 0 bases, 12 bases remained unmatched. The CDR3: CASSQAKTGGPYSYNEQFF. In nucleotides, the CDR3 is TGCGCCAGCAGCCAAGCGAAGACGGGGGGTCCCTACTCCTACAATGAGCAGTTCTTC.

For the CDR3, the DNA is TGTGCCAGCAGCTCCGGGGGGTTAGCGGGGGCTTACGAGCAGTACTTC. Its translation: CASSSGGLAGAYEQYF. The chain employs TRBV7-6 and TRBJ2-7; 9 bases align to TRBD2. Germline-derived CDR1 and CDR2 are SGHVS and FNYEAQ. J lost 4 bases, V lost 4 bases, and 11 bases had no gene match. The CDR3 has 16 residues. The full variable domain, its missing parts supplied by reference TRBV7-6 and TRBJ2-7, is GAGVSQSPRYKVTKRGQDVALRCDPISGHVSLYWYRQALGQGPEFLTYFNYEAQQDKSGLPNDRFSAERPEGSISTLTIQRTEQRDSAMYRCASSSGGLAGAYEQYFGPGTRLTVT.

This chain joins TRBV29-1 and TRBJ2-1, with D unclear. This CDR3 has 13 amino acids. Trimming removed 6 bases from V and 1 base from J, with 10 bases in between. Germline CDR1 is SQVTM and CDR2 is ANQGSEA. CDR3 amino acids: CSVRYTSYNEQFF. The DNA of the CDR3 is TGCAGCGTCCGTTATACTTCCTACAATGAGCAGTTCTTC.

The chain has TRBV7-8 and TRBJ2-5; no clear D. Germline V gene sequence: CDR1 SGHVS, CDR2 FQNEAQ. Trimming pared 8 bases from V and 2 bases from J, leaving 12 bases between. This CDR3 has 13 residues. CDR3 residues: CASFKGLQETQYF. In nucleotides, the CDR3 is TGTGCCAGCTTTAAAGGTCTGCAAGAGACCCAGTACTTC.

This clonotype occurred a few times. CDR3 loop: CASSVEDRKETQYF. Here the CDR3 DNA reads TGTGCCAGCAGCGTTGAGGACAGGAAAGAGACCCAGTACTTC. V gene TRBV9 combines with J gene TRBJ2-5; 7 bases fit TRBD1. The CDR3 is 14 amino acids. Germline V lookup: CDR1 SGDLS, CDR2 YYNGEE. V gave up 2 bases and J gave up 3 bases; unmatched junction bases: 4. The whole variable domain, filled in from reference TRBV9 and TRBJ2-5, reads DSGVTQTPKHLITATGQRVTLRCSPRSGDLSVYWYQQSLDQGLQFLIQYYNGEERAKGNILERFSAQQFPDLHSELNLSSLELGDSALYFCASSVEDRKETQYFGPGTRLLVL.

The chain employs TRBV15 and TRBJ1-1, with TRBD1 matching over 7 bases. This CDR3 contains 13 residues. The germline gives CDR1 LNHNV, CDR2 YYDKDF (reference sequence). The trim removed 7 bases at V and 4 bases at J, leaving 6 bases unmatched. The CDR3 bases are TGTGCCACCAAGAAGGGGGCCCCCACTGAAGCTTTCTTT. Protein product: CATKKGAPTEAFF.

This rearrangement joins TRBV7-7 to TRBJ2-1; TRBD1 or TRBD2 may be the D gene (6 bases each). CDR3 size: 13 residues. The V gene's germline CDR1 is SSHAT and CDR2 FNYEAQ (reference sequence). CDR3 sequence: CASAFGGRDEQFF. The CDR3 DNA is TGTGCTAGCGCTTTCGGGGGCCGAGATGAGCAGTTCTTC. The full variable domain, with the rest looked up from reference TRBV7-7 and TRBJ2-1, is GAGVSQSPRYKVTKRGQDVTLRCDPISSHATLYWYQQALGQGPEFLTYFNYEAQPDKSGLPSDRFSAERPEGSISTLTIQRTEQRDSAMYRCASAFGGRDEQFFGPGTRLTVL.

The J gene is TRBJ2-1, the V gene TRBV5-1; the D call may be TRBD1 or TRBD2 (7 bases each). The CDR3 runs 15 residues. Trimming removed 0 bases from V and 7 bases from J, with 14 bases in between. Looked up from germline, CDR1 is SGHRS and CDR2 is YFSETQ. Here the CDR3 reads CASSLGYRGGNEQFF. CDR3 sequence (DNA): TGCGCCAGCAGCTTGGGTTACAGGGGAGGGAATGAGCAGTTCTTC.

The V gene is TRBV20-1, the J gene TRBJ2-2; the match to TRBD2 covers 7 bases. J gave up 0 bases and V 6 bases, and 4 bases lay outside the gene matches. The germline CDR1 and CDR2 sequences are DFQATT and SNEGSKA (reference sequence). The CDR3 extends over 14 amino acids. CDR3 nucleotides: TGCAGTGCAATAAGCGGGGCGAACACCGGGGAGCTGTTTTTT. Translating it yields CSAISGANTGELFF.

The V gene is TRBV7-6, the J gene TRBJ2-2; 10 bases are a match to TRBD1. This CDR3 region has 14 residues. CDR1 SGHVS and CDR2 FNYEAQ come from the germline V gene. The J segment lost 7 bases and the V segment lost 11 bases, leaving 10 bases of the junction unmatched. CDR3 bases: TGTGCCTCGACAGGGGGCCCGACAGGCGGGGAGCTGTTTTTT. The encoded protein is CASTGGPTGGELFF.

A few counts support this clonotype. In nucleotides, the CDR3 is TGCAGCGCATCGGGGGGGCTCTACGAGCAGTACTTC. This sequence encodes CSASGGLYEQYF. The gene calls are TRBV29-1 and TRBJ2-7; 8 bases match TRBD2. The length of the CDR3 is 12 residues. V trimming: 7 bases; J trimming: 3 bases; junction bases outside the gene matches: 5. In germline, CDR1 is SQVTM, CDR2 ANQGSEA.

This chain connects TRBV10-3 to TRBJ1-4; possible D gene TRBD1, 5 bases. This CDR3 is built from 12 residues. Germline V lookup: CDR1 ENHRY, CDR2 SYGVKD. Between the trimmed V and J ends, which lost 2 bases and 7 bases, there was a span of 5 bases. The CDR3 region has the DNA TGTGCCATCAGTGAGACAGGTGAAAAACTGTTTTTT. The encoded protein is CAISETGEKLFF.

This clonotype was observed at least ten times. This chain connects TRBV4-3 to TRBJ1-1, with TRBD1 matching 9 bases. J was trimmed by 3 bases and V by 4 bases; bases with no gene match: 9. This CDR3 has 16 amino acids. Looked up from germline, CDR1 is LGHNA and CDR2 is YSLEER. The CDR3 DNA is TGCGCCAGCAGCCCCACAGGGGGCGCTTGGGACACTGAAGCTTTCTTT. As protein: CASSPTGGAWDTEAFF.